This T cell receptor (beta chain) was obtained from a study of blood T cell repertoires in COVID-19. Background on the study: Collection of acute and convalescent COVID-19 samples took place in the United States, Italy and Spain.

V lost 0 bases and J 3 bases, leaving 11 bases between the germline ends. The CDR3 has 14 residues. The germline CDR1 and CDR2 sequences are GTSNPN and SVGIG (reference sequence). In the original processing: It was from reference gene primer amplification that nucleated cell counts were estimated. Repertoires were generated with immunoSEQ multiplex PCR, while TCRdb's copy carries only in-frame clones and drops some. The V and J calls and the clone size are those of that table, but D and trimming were determined from the DNA. The table has roughly 60,000 clones, 80% to 90% seen once; the top ten hold just under 15%.

The TCR originated in a man older than 75 with acute or convalescent COVID-19. This chain joins TRBV30 and TRBJ1-2; the D is unclear. The sequencing sample was made of peripheral blood. The CDR3 is CAWSVVRVDYGYTF. Here the CDR3 DNA reads TGTGCCTGGAGTGTGGTCCGGGTAGACTATGGCTACACCTTC.